This entry concerns a single T cell receptor beta chain. Its antigen is not identified. The data were obtained in a study of graft-versus-host responses after intestinal transplantation. Some clones are missing from TCRdb's copy, which holds only in-frame ones; the method was immunoSEQ multiplex PCR. The sample lists 71,000 or so clones, roughly 87% occurring once. The receptor's source is a human donor who received an intestinal transplant. The sequencing here drew on unstimulated CD8+ T cells sorted from spleen or lymph node cells, taken before intestinal transplant.

The CDR3 sequence is CASSTPGQGGEQFF. CDR3 coding DNA: TGTGCCAGCAGCACCCCCGGACAGGGAGGTGAGCAGTTCTTC. The V gene is TRBV13, the J gene TRBJ2-1; 8 nucleotides agree with TRBD1. V lost 5 bases, J lost 9 bases, and 9 bases stayed unmatched. The CDR3 is 14 amino acids. Germline V gene sequence: CDR1 PRHDT, CDR2 FYEKMQ (reference sequence).